The sample holds a few counts of the clone carrying this TCR beta chain. What it binds is not known. cDNA libraries of TCR beta carried unique molecular identifiers. TCRdb re-called the PCR reads through MiXCR, storing one row per CDR3 protein. Among about 620,000 distinct CDR3 sequences, around 44% were seen once, and the ten largest hold 1.5% to 2%. This CDR3 is built from 16 residues. Germline V gives CDR1 MNHNY, CDR2 SVGAGI (reference sequence). The V end was cut by 6 bases, the J end by 4 bases, with 22 bases between. This record belongs to a study of post-analysis software for immune sequencing data. Study as a whole: Some patients lacked subtype; others had relapsing-remitting, secondary progressive or progressive-relapsing disease. Whole-study findings and limits: Higher frequency in patients than in controls was seen for roughly five TRBV segments, with TRBV5-6, TRBV5-1 and TRBV20-1 among them. Normalized Chao1 diversity in multiple sclerosis patients fell significantly below that of controls. Batch-matched samples strongly co-clustered by F measure.

This TCR was recovered from a girl aged 10 to 17 with multiple sclerosis. V gene TRBV6-6 combines with J gene TRBJ2-7; D may be TRBD1 or TRBD2 (7 bases each). The specimen was blood. This CDR3 reads CASRRPQGGLSYEQYF. CDR3 DNA sequence: TGTGCCAGCAGACGCCCTCAGGGGGGGCTCTCATACGAGCAGTACTTC.